The 21 T cell receptor beta chains in this list originate from one sample, sequenced in a study of blood T cell repertoires in COVID-19. The repertoire was sequenced with immunoSEQ multiplex PCR; TCRdb's copy has only in-frame clones and lacks some. The sample contains approximately 260,000 clones, about four fifths of which appear only once. The source material was peripheral blood. The source of these receptors is a woman of 80 years or more with acute or convalescent COVID-19.

CDR3: CASSWTEGGYTF. The CDR3 coding sequence is TGTGCCAGCAGTTGGACAGAGGGAGGCTACACCTTC. The chain couples TRBV2 to TRBJ1-2; perhaps TRBD1 as D (6 bases). V was shortened by 5 bases and J by 8 bases, with 12 bases between the two germline ends. CDR1 SNHLY and CDR2 FYNNEI come from the germline V gene. The CDR3 totals 12 residues. Together with reference TRBV2 and TRBJ1-2, the CDR3 gives the full variable domain: EPEVTQTPSHQVTQMGQEVILRCVPISNHLYFYWYRQILGQKVEFLVSFYNNEISEKSEIFDDQFSVERPDGSNFTLKIRSTKLEDSAMYFCASSWTEGGYTFGSGTRLTVV.

This clone was seen ten or more times. CDR3 sequence (DNA): TGTGCCAGCAGCTTAGGGGTGGGACAGATTAACACCGGGGAGCTGTTTTTT. It translates to CASSLGVGQINTGELFF. The J gene is TRBJ2-2, the V gene TRBV7-9; TRBD1 aligns across 7 bases. With V trimmed by 1 base and J by 2 bases, 7 bases remained unmatched. This CDR3 has 17 residues. The germline gives CDR1 SEHNR, CDR2 FQNEAQ (reference sequence). The variable domain in full, completed from reference TRBV7-9 and TRBJ2-2, reads DTGVSQNPRHKITKRGQNVTFRCDPISEHNRLYWYRQTLGQGPEFLTYFQNEAQLEKSRLLSDRFSAERPKGSFSTLEIQRTEQGDSAMYLCASSLGVGQINTGELFFGEGSRLTVL.

This chain joins TRBV7-9 and TRBJ1-1, with a possible D match to TRBD1 (5 bases). The CDR3 totals 15 residues. Germline V lookup: CDR1 SEHNR, CDR2 FQNEAQ (reference sequence). With 7 bases removed from V and 2 bases from J, the gap between germline ends came to 17 bases. The CDR3 region has the DNA TGTGCCAGCACCCCAGTTTCCCAGGGAAACACTGAAGCTTTCTTT. Its protein is CASTPVSQGNTEAFF.

The chain is built from TRBV20-1 and TRBJ2-7; D gene unclear. V was trimmed by 0 bases and J by 7 bases, leaving 7 bases between them. Per germline, CDR1 DFQATT and CDR2 SNEGSKA (reference sequence). The CDR3 covers 11 residues. As DNA, the CDR3 is TGCAGTGCTAGAGATTGGCGGGAGCAGTACTTC. Amino acids: CSARDWREQYF.

V and J are TRBV21-1 and TRBJ1-2; the table's D call of TRBD1 was not tested on the DNA. TRBV21-1 is given as a pseudogene. The CDR3 is 11 amino acids. CDR3 sequence: CASRDRDGYTF. The CDR3 DNA is TGTGCCAGCCGGGACAGGGATGGCTACACCTTC.

The chain links TRBV2 to TRBJ2-2, with a possible D match to TRBD1 (5 bases). This CDR3 has 15 amino acids. The germline V and J ends were trimmed by 5 bases and 1 base, with 11 bases remaining between them. Germline CDR1 is SNHLY and CDR2 is FYNNEI. CDR3 in amino acids: CASSSRQGNTGELFF. DNA for the CDR3: TGTGCCAGCAGTTCCCGTCAGGGGAACACCGGGGAGCTGTTTTTT.

The CDR3 loop is CASSEVAGAGTQYF. CDR3 in DNA: TGTGCCAGCAGTGAGGTGGCAGGGGCCGGGACCCAGTACTTC. The chain uses TRBV2 and TRBJ2-5, with a possible D match to TRBD1 (6 bases). V dropped 3 bases and J dropped 7 bases, with 15 bases sitting between them. This CDR3 contains 14 residues. Per the germline V gene, CDR1 is SNHLY and CDR2 is FYNNEI.

The CDR3 spells CASSHTGGPYEQYF. The CDR3 DNA reads TGTGCCAGCAGTCACACAGGGGGTCCTTACGAGCAGTACTTC. The V and J genes are TRBV6-5 and TRBJ2-7; 8 positions match TRBD1. Germline-derived CDR1 and CDR2 are MNHEY and SVGAGI. The CDR3 runs to 14 residues. V was clipped by 5 bases and J by 4 bases; unmatched bases: 7.

This sequence joins TRBV5-4 and TRBJ2-1; 10 bases agree with TRBD1. The CDR3 length is 16 residues. CDR1 is SGHNT and CDR2 is YYREEE in the germline V gene (reference sequence). With 4 bases clipped from V and 10 bases from J, the junction kept 14 bases outside the gene matches. This CDR3 is CASSLPPGQGITEQFF. In DNA form, the CDR3 reads TGTGCCAGCAGCCTCCCCCCGGGACAGGGGATTACGGAGCAGTTCTTC.

In its sample, this clone was seen once. The V gene is TRBV5-1, the J gene TRBJ2-7; TRBD2 might be the D (5 bases). CDR3 length equals 14 residues. V lost 0 bases and J lost 0, with 7 bases in between. Per germline, CDR1 SGHRS and CDR2 YFSETQ. CDR3 in amino acids: CASSLERDSYEQYF. The CDR3 DNA reads as TGCGCCAGCAGCTTGGAACGGGACTCCTACGAGCAGTACTTC.

V and J are TRBV19 and TRBJ1-5; 10 bases match TRBD1. The germline V gene has CDR1 LNHDA and CDR2 SQIVND (reference sequence). V trimming: 7 bases; J trimming: 4 bases; junction bases outside the gene matches: 4. The CDR3 has 14 amino acids. CDR3: CASMGTGANQPQHF. In nucleotides, the CDR3 is TGTGCCAGTATGGGGACAGGGGCTAATCAGCCCCAGCATTTT.

The chain carries TRBV3-1 (or the pseudogene TRBV3-2) and TRBJ2-2; D is uncertain. V was clipped by 2 bases and J by 6 bases, with 7 bases between them. CDR3 size: 13 residues. Germline V gene lookup returns CDR1 LGHDT and CDR2 YNNKEL (reference sequence). In nucleotides, the CDR3 is TGTGCCAGCAGCCAATCCCCCGCCGGGGAGCTGTTTTTT. It yields the protein CASSQSPAGELFF.

The chain combines TRBV4-2 with TRBJ1-6, with TRBD1 matching 10 bases. With 3 bases clipped from V and 10 bases from J, the junction kept 6 bases outside the gene matches. CDR1 and CDR2 from the germline V gene are LGHNA and YNFKEQ. CDR3 length equals 15 residues. DNA of the CDR3: TGTGCCAGCAGCCAGGAAGACAGGGGGCTCTCACCCCTCCACTTT. Translation gives CASSQEDRGLSPLHF.

CDR3 sequence reads: CASSFLGRGNTEAFF. The CDR3, as DNA: TGTGCCAGCAGTTTCCTCGGGAGGGGGAACACTGAAGCTTTCTTT. The chain joins TRBV27 to TRBJ1-1; weak D call: TRBD1 (5 bases). V lost 3 bases to trimming and J lost 1 base, with 12 bases between them. The germline CDR1 and CDR2 sequences are MNHEY and SMNVEV (reference sequence). The CDR3 sequence is 15 residues long.

The V and J genes are TRBV15 and TRBJ2-5, with TRBD2 matching 8 bases. V shed 3 bases, J shed 2 bases, and the junction held 8 bases outside the gene matches. The CDR3 covers 16 residues. The germline V gene has CDR1 LNHNV and CDR2 YYDKDF (reference sequence). The CDR3 DNA reads TGTGCCACCAGCAGGGACCGAACGGGGGGGCAAGAGACCCAGTACTTC. Protein sequence: CATSRDRTGGQETQYF.

The chain joins TRBV9 to TRBJ1-6, with 7 nucleotides matching TRBD1. This CDR3 has 15 amino acids. J was trimmed by 5 bases and V by 4 bases; bases with no gene match: 6. Germline loops: CDR1 SGDLS, CDR2 YYNGEE. The DNA of the CDR3 is TGTGCCAGCAGCTCTCAGGGGGGCGATAATTCACCCCTCCACTTT. It codes for CASSSQGGDNSPLHF.

V and J are TRBV3-1 (or the pseudogene TRBV3-2) and TRBJ2-2; 7 positions match TRBD2. The CDR3 consists of 16 residues. V was pared by 6 bases and J by 0 bases, with 7 bases of the junction left unmatched. Germline lookup yields CDR1 LGHDT and CDR2 YNNKEL (reference sequence). CDR3 bases: TGTGCCAGCAGTGGGGGGGGATACACGAACACCGGGGAGCTGTTTTTT. It specifies CASSGGGYTNTGELFF.

This chain uses TRBV6-5 with TRBJ2-5; 9 positions agree with TRBD1. Trimming at V came to 8 bases and at J to 2 bases, leaving 6 bases not matched to a gene. Germline lookup yields CDR1 MNHEY and CDR2 SVGAGI. CDR3 size: 14 residues. CDR3 bases: TGTGCCAGCGGAACAGGGGGCCCGCAAGAGACCCAGTACTTC. This translates into CASGTGGPQETQYF.

As for this clone: The germline gene is not matched at one end of the junction; a read error may be the cause. The chain recombines TRBV5-4 with TRBJ2-1; TRBD2 matches 13 bases. Germline CDR1 and CDR2: SGHNT and YYREEE (reference sequence). The CDR3 is made up of 15 amino acids. CDR3 sequence: CASSVPQGLAGPSIF. In nucleotides, the CDR3 is TGTGCCAGCAGCGTACCCCAGGGACTAGCGGGGCCATCGATCTTC.

This chain uses TRBV3-1 (or the pseudogene TRBV3-2) with TRBJ1-6; D remains unclear. The V gene lost 0 bases and the J gene lost 0 bases, with 12 bases spanning the gap. There are 18 residues in the CDR3. CDR1 is LGHDT, CDR2 YNNKEL, per germline (reference sequence). The CDR3: CASSQDRRQSSYNSPLHF. The DNA of the CDR3 is TGTGCCAGCAGCCAAGATAGGAGGCAGAGCTCCTATAATTCACCCCTCCACTTT.

The chain couples TRBV5-1 to TRBJ2-3, with TRBD2 matching 10 bases. After removal of 0 bases from V and 5 bases from J, the junction contained 6 bases not matched to a gene. The CDR3 runs to 16 residues. The germline CDR1 and CDR2 sequences are SGHRS and YFSETQ. In nucleotides, the CDR3 is TGCGCCAGCAGCTTGGGAGCGGGGGGGCCAGGAGATACGCAGTATTTT. Translating it yields CASSLGAGGPGDTQYF.